One and the same sample provided the 10 T cell receptor beta chains below, sequenced in a study of shared clonotypes between healthy human individuals. Profiled with immunoSEQ multiplex PCR; TCRdb holds only in-frame clones, not every one. The sample holds 100,000 to 130,000 clones, around 65% seen once. The sequenced sample consisted of memory CD8+ T cells sorted from blood. Described subset: CD45RO+ cells pooled with CCR7-negative TemRA cells. The receptors originated from a woman in her 30s in good health.

The chain links TRBV7-8 to TRBJ2-1; 12 bases line up with TRBD2. With 2 bases clipped from V and 6 bases from J, the junction kept 2 bases outside the gene matches. The germline V gene has CDR1 SGHVS and CDR2 FQNEAQ. The CDR3 spans 15 residues. CDR3 loop: CASSLSSGRVNEQFF. CDR3 DNA: TGTGCCAGCAGCTTATCTAGCGGGAGGGTCAATGAGCAGTTCTTC. Using reference TRBV7-8 and TRBJ2-1 for the parts outside the CDR3, the full variable domain is GAGVSQSPRYKVAKRGQDVALRCDPISGHVSLFWYQQALGQGPEFLTYFQNEAQLDKSGLPSDRFFAERPEGSVSTLKIQRTQQEDSAVYLCASSLSSGRVNEQFFGPGTRLTVL.

The chain uses TRBV25-1 and TRBJ1-2; a weak D match, TRBD1 (5 bases). Trimming took off 2 bases at V and 8 bases at J, with 12 bases between the two ends. Germline V lookup: CDR1 MGHDK, CDR2 SYGVNS. The CDR3 contains 13 residues. The CDR3 sequence: CASSEAREMGYTF. DNA for the CDR3: TGTGCCAGCAGTGAAGCCAGGGAAATGGGCTACACCTTC.

The chain combines TRBV7-2 with TRBJ2-7, with 12 bases identical to TRBD2. Germline V gene data show CDR1 as SGHTA and CDR2 as FQGNSA. The CDR3 covers 16 residues. With 1 base clipped from V and 6 bases from J, the junction kept 7 bases outside the gene matches. CDR3 residues: CASSLGSRLAGVEQYF. The CDR3 nucleotides are TGTGCCAGCAGCTTAGGTTCGAGACTAGCGGGAGTCGAGCAGTACTTC.

This clone was counted once. The CDR3 DNA reads TGTGCCAGCAGTCCTAAAACTAGTAAGCCCTACAATGAGCAGTTCTTC. Its protein product is CASSPKTSKPYNEQFF. The chain is built from TRBV27 and TRBJ2-1; D possibly corresponds to TRBD2 (5 bases). The germline gives CDR1 MNHEY, CDR2 SMNVEV (reference sequence). CDR3 length: 16 amino acids. Trimming stripped 5 bases from V and 2 bases from J, with 16 bases between.

This clone was seen a few times. The chain employs TRBV4-2 and TRBJ2-1, with 8 bases matching TRBD2. J gave up 9 bases and V 0 bases, and 19 bases lay outside the gene matches. Germline loops: CDR1 LGHNA, CDR2 YNFKEQ. The CDR3 extends over 19 amino acids. CDR3 amino acids: CASSQDNAGGPPGGGEQFF. The CDR3 DNA reads TGTGCCAGCAGCCAAGATAATGCGGGAGGCCCTCCAGGTGGCGGTGAGCAGTTCTTC.

This clone showed up many times. The chain links TRBV6-1 to TRBJ1-2; D gene unclear. The CDR3 has 13 amino acids. Germline CDR1 is MNHNS and CDR2 is SASEGT. Trimming cost V 1 base and J 5 bases, with 8 bases left between them. CDR3: CASSEEGLYGYTF. The CDR3 DNA is TGTGCCAGCAGTGAAGAGGGCTTATATGGCTACACCTTC.

The J gene is TRBJ2-7, the V gene TRBV28, with a tentative D call TRBD1 (6 bases). V lost 10 bases and J 0 bases, leaving 13 bases between the germline ends. The CDR3 has 13 residues. Germline lookup yields CDR1 MDHEN and CDR2 SYDVKM. The CDR3 protein is CATTGSTSYEQYF. The CDR3 DNA sequence: TGTGCCACAACAGGGTCCACCTCCTACGAGCAGTACTTC.

The chain carries TRBV27 and TRBJ2-1; D unresolved. Trimming cost V 2 bases and J 9 bases, with 11 bases left between them. CDR1 MNHEY and CDR2 SMNVEV come from the germline V gene (reference sequence). This CDR3 contains 13 residues. This CDR3 reads CASSLTWESEQFF. Here the CDR3 DNA reads TGTGCCAGCAGTTTAACGTGGGAAAGTGAGCAGTTCTTC.

The chain uses TRBV28 and TRBJ2-1; D remains ambiguous. V was clipped by 3 bases and J by 2 bases, with 14 bases between them. Per the germline V gene, CDR1 is MDHEN and CDR2 is SYDVKM. This CDR3 comprises 16 residues. In DNA form, the CDR3 reads TGTGCCAGCAGTTTTTTGGAACTGGGGACCTACAATGAGCAGTTCTTC. Its protein is CASSFLELGTYNEQFF. The full variable domain, in which reference TRBV28 and TRBJ2-1 provide the parts outside the CDR3, is DVKVTQSSRYLVKRTGEKVFLECVQDMDHENMFWYRQDPGLGLRLIYFSYDVKMKEKGDIPEGYSVSREKKERFSLILESASTNQTSMYLCASSFLELGTYNEQFFGPGTRLTVL.

The chain uses TRBV10-3 and TRBJ2-7; 12 bases fit TRBD2. Germline CDR1 and CDR2: ENHRY and SYGVKD. The ends lost 7 bases at V and 5 bases at J; junction bases unmatched: 9. The CDR3 spans 15 residues. CDR3 in DNA: TGTGCCATCACCTCTAGCGGGAGGGCCTTCCACGAGCAGTACTTC. As protein: CAITSSGRAFHEQYF.